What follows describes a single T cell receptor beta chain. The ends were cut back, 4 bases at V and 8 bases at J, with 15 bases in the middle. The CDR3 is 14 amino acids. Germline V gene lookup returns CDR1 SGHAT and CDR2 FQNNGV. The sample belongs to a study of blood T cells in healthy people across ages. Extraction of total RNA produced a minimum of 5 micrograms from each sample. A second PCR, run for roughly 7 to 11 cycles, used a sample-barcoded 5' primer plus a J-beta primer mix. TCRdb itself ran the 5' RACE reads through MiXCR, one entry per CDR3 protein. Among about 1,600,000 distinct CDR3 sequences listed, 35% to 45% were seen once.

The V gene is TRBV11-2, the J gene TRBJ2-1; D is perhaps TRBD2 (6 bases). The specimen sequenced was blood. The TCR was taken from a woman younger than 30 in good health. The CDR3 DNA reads TGTGCCAGCAGCTACGGGGCTTCGGGGGATGAGCAGTTCTTC. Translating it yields CASSYGASGDEQFF.